These T cell receptor beta chains were read from a single sample in a study of cytomegalovirus exposure and HLA in healthy donors. The assay was immunoSEQ multiplex PCR, and TCRdb's table has in-frame clones only and misses some. The sample holds tens of thousands of clones; approximately 60% are singletons and the top ten take 3%. Sequenced input: PBMCs. These receptors all come from a woman aged 50 to 60 in good health and CMV-seronegative. Both conserved end residues are part of each CDR3. The D gene is left open where the match is weak. Clone size is given for some rows only: seen once, a few or many times, or a class if the clone is expanded.

size	D	V	J	CDR3	DNA
NA	TRBD2	TRBV9	TRBJ2-3	CASSPYHGTSLYTQYF	TGTGCCAGCAGCCCCTACCATGGGACTAGCCTTTATACGCAGTATTTT
NA	TRBD2	TRBV9	TRBJ2-1	CASSETPGLASGGSGQFF	TGTGCCAGCAGCGAGACCCCGGGACTAGCGTCAGGGGGTAGCGGGCAGTTCTTC
NA	TRBD1	TRBV6-4	TRBJ1-2	CASSAAPPGTGSVYGYTF	TGTGCCAGCAGTGCCGCACCACCAGGGACAGGGTCGGTCTATGGCTACACCTTC
few	TRBD2	TRBV29-1	TRBJ2-7	CSVEEPGLDYEQYF	TGCAGCGTTGAAGAGCCGGGACTAGACTACGAGCAGTACTTC
NA	TRBD1	TRBV19	TRBJ1-2	CASSLQGANYGYTF	TGTGCCAGTAGCCTACAGGGGGCCAACTATGGCTACACCTTC
NA	TRBD1	TRBV28	TRBJ1-2	CASSPHTGVRYGYTF	TGTGCCAGCAGTCCGCACACAGGGGTCAGGTATGGCTACACCTTC
NA	TRBD1	TRBV7-9	TRBJ2-7	CASSFGQGVHEQYF	TGTGCCAGCAGCTTCGGCCAGGGGGTACACGAGCAGTACTTC
once	NA	TRBV6-5	TRBJ1-1	CATRGAYTEAFF	TGTGCCACCCGGGGGGCCTACACTGAAGCTTTCTTT
NA	TRBD2	TRBV19	TRBJ2-3	CASSVPGLAGFQYF	TGTGCCAGTAGTGTCCCGGGACTAGCGGGTTTCCAGTATTTT
once	TRBD1	TRBV4-1	TRBJ1-4	CASSQVQGEKLFF	TGCGCCAGCAGCCAAGTACAGGGGGAAAAACTGTTTTTT
NA	NA	TRBV6-4	TRBJ2-6	CASSANSGANVLTF	TGTGCCAGCAGTGCAAACTCTGGGGCCAACGTCCTGACTTTC
NA	TRBD2	TRBV5-8	TRBJ2-3	CASSLEGLADTQYF	TGTGCCAGCAGCTTGGAGGGACTAGCAGATACGCAGTATTTT
NA	TRBD2	TRBV30	TRBJ2-7	CAWSVSGAGAYEQYF	TGTGCCTGGAGTGTAAGCGGTGCGGGAGCTTACGAGCAGTACTTC
NA	TRBD2	TRBV11-2	TRBJ2-7	CASSSPRGGYEQYF	TGTGCCAGCAGCTCCCCGCGGGGGGGCTACGAGCAGTACTTC
few	NA	TRBV5-4	TRBJ1-4	CASSLRGNEKLFF	TGTGCCAGCAGCTTGAGGGGGAATGAAAAACTGTTTTTT
NA	NA	TRBV6-1	TRBJ2-7	CASRLLSSYEQYF	TGTGCCAGCAGGCTTCTTAGCTCCTACGAGCAGTACTTC
few	TRBD1	TRBV7-3	TRBJ1-2	CASSLSPGGHGYTF	TGTGCCAGCAGCTTAAGTCCAGGGGGCCATGGCTACACCTTC
few	NA	TRBV21-1	TRBJ1-1	CASKREGTAGMNTEAFF	TGTGCCAGCAAGAGGGAGGGAACCGCGGGGATGAACACTGAAGCTTTCTTT
NA	NA	TRBV11-2	TRBJ1-3	CASSPGPSSGNTIYF	TGTGCCAGCAGCCCCGGCCCTAGCTCTGGAAACACCATATATTTT
NA	TRBD1	TRBV29-1	TRBJ2-2	CSVQGARWTGELFF	TGCAGCGTCCAGGGGGCAAGGTGGACCGGGGAGCTGTTTTTT
NA	NA	TRBV5-1	TRBJ1-5	CASSLGGGDSNQPQHF	TGCGCCAGCAGCTTGGGTGGAGGGGATAGCAATCAGCCCCAGCATTTT
NA	NA	TRBV10-3	TRBJ1-3	CAVRAGNTIYF	TGTGCCGTCCGCGCCGGAAACACCATATATTTT
NA	NA	TRBV10-2	TRBJ2-6	CASSEQGANVLTF	TGCGCCAGCAGTGAACAGGGGGCCAACGTCCTGACTTTC
NA	NA	TRBV5-1	TRBJ1-1	CASSASTGNTEAFF	TGCGCCAGCAGCGCCTCGACAGGGAACACTGAAGCTTTCTTT
NA	NA	TRBV29-1	TRBJ2-5	CSVDLQETQYF	TGCAGCGTTGACCTGCAAGAGACCCAGTACTTC
NA	TRBD1	TRBV9	TRBJ2-5	CASSVFGQGAWETQYF	TGTGCCAGCAGCGTATTTGGACAGGGGGCGTGGGAGACCCAGTACTTC
NA	NA	TRBV28	TRBJ1-2	CASSLSRYGYTF	TGTGCCAGCAGTTTAAGTAGATATGGCTACACCTTC
NA	TRBD2	TRBV28	TRBJ2-5	CASSSTSAEETQYF	TGTGCCAGCAGTAGCACTAGCGCGGAAGAGACCCAGTACTTC
NA	NA	TRBV6-5	TRBJ2-7	CASSSPGEGRSYEQYF	TGTGCCAGCAGTTCCCCAGGGGAAGGGCGTTCCTACGAGCAGTACTTC
NA	TRBD2	TRBV7-3	TRBJ2-1	CASGSTREYEQFF	TGTGCCAGCGGATCAACGCGGGAGTATGAGCAGTTCTTC
few	TRBD2	TRBV7-2	TRBJ2-2	CASSRGTRNTGELFF	TGTGCCAGCAGCCGTGGGACTAGGAACACCGGGGAGCTGTTTTTT
NA	TRBD2	TRBV29-1	TRBJ2-1	CSAGERGGIGEQFF	TGCAGCGCAGGGGAACGGGGGGGGATTGGTGAGCAGTTCTTC
many	NA	TRBV29-1	TRBJ2-1	CSADGDSYNEQFF	TGCAGCGCCGACGGGGATTCCTACAATGAGCAGTTCTTC
few	NA	TRBV7-9	TRBJ2-1	CASSPFIALVYNEQFF	TGTGCCAGCAGCCCTTTTATCGCTTTAGTCTACAATGAGCAGTTCTTC
NA	NA	TRBV7-3	TRBJ1-1	CASSPQGANTEAFF	TGTGCCAGCAGCCCACAGGGAGCGAACACTGAAGCTTTCTTT
few	NA	TRBV29-1	TRBJ1-1	CSGRGTEAFF	TGCAGCGGAAGGGGGACTGAAGCTTTCTTT
few	NA	TRBV10-3	TRBJ1-1	CAGQTALGTEAFF	TGTGCCGGACAGACAGCCCTAGGCACTGAAGCTTTCTTT
NA	TRBD1	TRBV28	TRBJ2-7	CASTIGGQVSYEQYF	TGTGCCAGCACAATAGGAGGACAGGTCTCCTACGAGCAGTACTTC
NA	NA	TRBV5-1	TRBJ2-1	CASSASSLATYNEQFF	TGCGCCAGCAGCGCTAGTTCGCTAGCGACCTACAATGAGCAGTTCTTC
NA	NA	TRBV29-1	TRBJ1-5	CSVEDREGQPQHF	TGCAGCGTTGAAGACAGGGAGGGGCAGCCCCAGCATTTT
few	NA	TRBV29-1	TRBJ2-1	CSVEGASSYNEQFF	TGCAGCGTTGAAGGAGCAAGCTCATACAATGAGCAGTTCTTC
NA	TRBD2	TRBV4-3	TRBJ2-7	CASSQDWGEGRWEQYF	TGCGCCAGCAGCCAAGATTGGGGGGAGGGACGATGGGAGCAGTACTTC
NA	NA	TRBV4-3	TRBJ2-7	CASSHSYTSYEQYF	TGCGCCAGCAGCCATAGTTATACCTCCTACGAGCAGTACTTC
NA	TRBD1	TRBV30	TRBJ2-6	CAWSEGQGAVGANVLTF	TGTGCCTGGAGTGAAGGACAGGGGGCAGTTGGGGCCAACGTCCTGACTTTC
NA	TRBD1	TRBV9	TRBJ1-2	CASSVGQGPYGYTF	TGTGCCAGCAGCGTAGGACAGGGACCCTATGGCTACACCTTC
NA	TRBD1	TRBV5-1	TRBJ2-3	CAGSIQTGAGDTQYF	TGCGCCGGCAGCATCCAGACAGGGGCTGGAGATACGCAGTATTTT
NA	NA	TRBV5-6	TRBJ1-1	CASSLDRVDTEAFF	TGTGCCAGCAGCTTGGACAGGGTAGACACTGAAGCTTTCTTT
NA	TRBD2	TRBV28	TRBJ2-7	CASSLLAGRSSYEQYF	TGTGCCAGCAGTTTGTTAGCGGGCCGGAGCTCCTACGAGCAGTACTTC
NA	TRBD1	TRBV4-2	TRBJ1-4	CASSQEDRVGTNEKLFF	TGTGCCAGCAGCCAAGAGGACAGGGTAGGAACTAATGAAAAACTGTTTTTT
NA	NA	TRBV9	TRBJ2-5	CASSLTGFQETQYF	TGTGCCAGCAGCCTCACCGGGTTCCAAGAGACCCAGTACTTC
NA	NA	TRBV5-4	TRBJ2-6	CASSLAIGSGANVLTF	TGTGCCAGCAGCTTGGCTATCGGCTCTGGGGCCAACGTCCTGACTTTC
NA	TRBD1	TRBV7-9	TRBJ1-4	CASSSSGTGPIYGEKLFF	TGTGCCAGCAGCTCGTCCGGGACAGGACCGATTTACGGCGAAAAACTGTTTTTT
NA	NA	TRBV28	TRBJ1-5	CASSFFNQPQHF	TGTGCCAGCAGTTTCTTTAATCAGCCCCAGCATTTT
few	NA	TRBV28	TRBJ2-3	CASSLAGRLTDTQYF	TGTGCCAGCAGTTTAGCGGGGCGCCTCACAGATACGCAGTATTTT